The table lists the clone carrying this T cell receptor beta chain with many counts. Its cognate antigen is unknown. This sample is drawn from a study of metastatic and nonmetastatic thyroid tumors. Study-level information: Thyroid patients, malignant and benign, had repertoires compared across blood and tumor or nodule tissue. Study results and caveats: For both blood and tumor, malignant thyroid tumors reportedly showed significantly higher TCR beta diversity than benign nodules did.

Each patient came to thyroid surgery without any prior treatment (of any kind). In the original processing: It was from CDR3 differences across clinicopathological groups that a distant-metastasis classifier for papillary thyroid cancer was built. TCRdb reanalyzed the PCR reads with MiXCR. Here the V and J calls rest on TCRdb's processing, not on the authors' analysis. The sample yields some 31,000 clones, around 20% seen once. The CDR3 totals 13 residues. Trimming left V 4 bases short and J 6 bases short, with 12 bases between. The germline CDR1 and CDR2 sequences are LGHNA and YNFKEQ. This receptor was taken from a female donor with papillary thyroid cancer or a benign thyroid nodule (not recorded which). Some clones in this sample may be carry-over from other donors' samples. The gene calls are TRBV4-2 and TRBJ1-2; a possible D gene is TRBD1 (5 bases). Sequencing input: blood. CDR3 protein: CASSRQTADGYTF. DNA of the CDR3: TGTGCCAGCAGCCGACAGACAGCGGATGGCTACACCTTC.